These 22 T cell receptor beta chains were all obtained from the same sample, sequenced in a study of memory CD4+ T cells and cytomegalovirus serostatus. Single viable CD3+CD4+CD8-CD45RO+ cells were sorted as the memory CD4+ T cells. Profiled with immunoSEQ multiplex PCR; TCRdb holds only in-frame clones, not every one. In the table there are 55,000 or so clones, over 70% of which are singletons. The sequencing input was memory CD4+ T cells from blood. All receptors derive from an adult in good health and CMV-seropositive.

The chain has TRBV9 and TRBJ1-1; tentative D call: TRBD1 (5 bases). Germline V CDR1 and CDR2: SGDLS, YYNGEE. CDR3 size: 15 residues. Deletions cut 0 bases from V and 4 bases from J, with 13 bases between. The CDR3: CASSVVEGQGTEAFF. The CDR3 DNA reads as TGTGCCAGCAGCGTAGTCGAAGGGCAGGGCACTGAAGCTTTCTTT.

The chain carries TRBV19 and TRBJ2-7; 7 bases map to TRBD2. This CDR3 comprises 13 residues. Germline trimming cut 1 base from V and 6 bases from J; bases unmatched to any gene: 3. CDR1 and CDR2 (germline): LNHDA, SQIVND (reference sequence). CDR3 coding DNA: TGTGCCAGTAGTATAGCGGGGAGGGGCGAGCAGTACTTC. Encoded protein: CASSIAGRGEQYF.

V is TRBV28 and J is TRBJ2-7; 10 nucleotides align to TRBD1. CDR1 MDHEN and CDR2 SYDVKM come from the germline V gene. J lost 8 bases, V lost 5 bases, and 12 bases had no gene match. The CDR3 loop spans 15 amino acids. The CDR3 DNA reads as TGTGCCAGCAGTGGAAGAACGACAGGGGGCTTCAAGCAGTACTTC. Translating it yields CASSGRTTGGFKQYF.

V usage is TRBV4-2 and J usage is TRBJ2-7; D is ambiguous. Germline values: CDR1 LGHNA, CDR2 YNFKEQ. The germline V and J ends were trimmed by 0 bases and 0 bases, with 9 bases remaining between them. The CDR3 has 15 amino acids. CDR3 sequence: CASSQDKLSSYEQYF. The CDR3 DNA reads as TGTGCCAGCAGCCAAGACAAGTTAAGCTCCTACGAGCAGTACTTC.

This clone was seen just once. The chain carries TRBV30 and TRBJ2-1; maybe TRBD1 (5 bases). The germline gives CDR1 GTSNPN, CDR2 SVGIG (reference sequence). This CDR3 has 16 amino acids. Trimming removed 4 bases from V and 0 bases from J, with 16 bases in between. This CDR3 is CAWMYRQASSYNEQFF. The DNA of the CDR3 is TGTGCCTGGATGTACAGGCAGGCGAGCTCCTACAATGAGCAGTTCTTC.

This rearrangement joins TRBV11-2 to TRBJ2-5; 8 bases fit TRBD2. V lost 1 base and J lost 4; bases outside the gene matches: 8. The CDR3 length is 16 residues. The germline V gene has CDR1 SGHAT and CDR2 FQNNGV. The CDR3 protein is CASSLGLRLALETQYF. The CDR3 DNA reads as TGTGCCAGCAGCTTAGGACTCAGACTAGCGTTAGAGACCCAGTACTTC.

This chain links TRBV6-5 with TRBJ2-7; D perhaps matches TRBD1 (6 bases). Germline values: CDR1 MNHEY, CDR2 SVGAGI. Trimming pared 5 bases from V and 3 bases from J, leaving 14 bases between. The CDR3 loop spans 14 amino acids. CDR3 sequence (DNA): TGTGCCAGCAGTCCGCGACAGGCTGGCTACGAGCAGTACTTC. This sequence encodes CASSPRQAGYEQYF.

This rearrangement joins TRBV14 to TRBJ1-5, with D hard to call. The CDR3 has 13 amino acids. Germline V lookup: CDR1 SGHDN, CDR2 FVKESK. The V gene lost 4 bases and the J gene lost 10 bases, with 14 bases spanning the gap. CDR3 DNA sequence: TGTGCCAGCAGCCCCGGGCTCGGGAGACCCCAGCATTTT. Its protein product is CASSPGLGRPQHF.

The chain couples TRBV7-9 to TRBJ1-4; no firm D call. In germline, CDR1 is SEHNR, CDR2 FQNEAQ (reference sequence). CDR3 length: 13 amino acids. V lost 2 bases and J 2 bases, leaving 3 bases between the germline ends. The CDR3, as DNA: TGTGCCAGCAGCTTACAGACTAATGAAAAACTGTTTTTT. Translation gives CASSLQTNEKLFF.

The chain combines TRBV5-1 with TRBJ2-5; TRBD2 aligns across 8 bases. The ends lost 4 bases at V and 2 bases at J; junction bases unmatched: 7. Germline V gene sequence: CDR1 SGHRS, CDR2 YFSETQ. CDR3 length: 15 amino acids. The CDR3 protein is CASSPGRGAQETQYF. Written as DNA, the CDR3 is TGCGCCAGCAGCCCCGGGCGGGGGGCACAAGAGACCCAGTACTTC. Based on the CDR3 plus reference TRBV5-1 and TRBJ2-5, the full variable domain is KAGVTQTPRYLIKTRGQQVTLSCSPISGHRSVSWYQQTPGQGLQFLFEYFSETQRNKGNFPGRFSGRQFSNSRSEMNVSTLELGDSALYLCASSPGRGAQETQYFGPGTRLLVL.

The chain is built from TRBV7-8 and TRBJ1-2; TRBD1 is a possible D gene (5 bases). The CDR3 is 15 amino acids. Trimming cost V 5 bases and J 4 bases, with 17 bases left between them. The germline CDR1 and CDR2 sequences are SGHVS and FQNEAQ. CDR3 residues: CASSAERRGVYGYTF. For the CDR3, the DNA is TGTGCCAGCAGCGCAGAACGGAGGGGAGTCTATGGCTACACCTTC.

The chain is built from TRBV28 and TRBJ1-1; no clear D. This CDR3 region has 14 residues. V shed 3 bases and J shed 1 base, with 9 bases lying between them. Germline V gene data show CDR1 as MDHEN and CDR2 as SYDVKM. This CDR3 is CASSFHRQNTEAFF. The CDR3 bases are TGTGCCAGCAGTTTTCACAGACAGAACACTGAAGCTTTCTTT.

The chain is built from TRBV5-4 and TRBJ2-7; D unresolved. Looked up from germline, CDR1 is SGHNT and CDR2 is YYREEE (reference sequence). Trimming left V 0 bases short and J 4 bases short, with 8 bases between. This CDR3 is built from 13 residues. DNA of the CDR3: TGTGCCAGCAGCTTGGACGTGGCTTACGAGCAGTACTTC. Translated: CASSLDVAYEQYF.

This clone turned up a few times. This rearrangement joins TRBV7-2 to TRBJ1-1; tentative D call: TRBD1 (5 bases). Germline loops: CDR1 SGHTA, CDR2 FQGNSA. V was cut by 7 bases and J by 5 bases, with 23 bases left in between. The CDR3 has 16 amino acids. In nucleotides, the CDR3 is TGTGCCAGCACACCATCTGGAAGGGGTAGTGGGACTGAAGCTTTCTTT. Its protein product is CASTPSGRGSGTEAFF. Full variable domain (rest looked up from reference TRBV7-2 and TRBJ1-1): GAGVSQSPSNKVTEKGKDVELRCDPISGHTALYWYRQSLGQGLEFLIYFQGNSAPDKSGLPSDRFSAERTGGSVSTLTIQRTQQEDSAVYLCASTPSGRGSGTEAFFGQGTRLTVV.

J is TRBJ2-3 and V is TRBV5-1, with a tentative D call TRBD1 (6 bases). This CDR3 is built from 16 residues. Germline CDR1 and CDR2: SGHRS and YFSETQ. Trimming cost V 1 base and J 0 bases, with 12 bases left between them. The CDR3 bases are TGCGCCAGCAGCTTGTGGTTTGGACAGAGCACAGATACGCAGTATTTT. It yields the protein CASSLWFGQSTDTQYF. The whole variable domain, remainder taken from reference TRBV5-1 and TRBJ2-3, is KAGVTQTPRYLIKTRGQQVTLSCSPISGHRSVSWYQQTPGQGLQFLFEYFSETQRNKGNFPGRFSGRQFSNSRSEMNVSTLELGDSALYLCASSLWFGQSTDTQYFGPGTRLTVL.

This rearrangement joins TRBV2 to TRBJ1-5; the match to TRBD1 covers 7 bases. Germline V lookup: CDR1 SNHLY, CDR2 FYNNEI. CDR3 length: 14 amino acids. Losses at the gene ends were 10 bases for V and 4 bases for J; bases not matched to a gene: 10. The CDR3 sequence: CATRGDSQNQPQHF. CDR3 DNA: TGTGCCACCAGGGGGGACAGCCAAAATCAGCCCCAGCATTTT. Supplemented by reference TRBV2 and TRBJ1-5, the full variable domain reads EPEVTQTPSHQVTQMGQEVILRCVPISNHLYFYWYRQILGQKVEFLVSFYNNEISEKSEIFDDQFSVERPDGSNFTLKIRSTKLEDSAMYFCATRGDSQNQPQHFGDGTRLSIL.

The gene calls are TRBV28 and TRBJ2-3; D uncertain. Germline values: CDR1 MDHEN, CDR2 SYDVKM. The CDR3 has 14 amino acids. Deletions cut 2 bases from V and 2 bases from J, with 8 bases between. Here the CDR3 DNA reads TGTGCCAGCAGTTTAGGGTGGAACACAGATACGCAGTATTTT. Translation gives CASSLGWNTDTQYF.

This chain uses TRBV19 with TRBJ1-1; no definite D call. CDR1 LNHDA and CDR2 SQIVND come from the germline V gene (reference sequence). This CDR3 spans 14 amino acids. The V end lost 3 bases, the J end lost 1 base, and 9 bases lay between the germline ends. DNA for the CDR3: TGTGCCAGTAGTATTCCACCATCGAACACTGAAGCTTTCTTT. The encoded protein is CASSIPPSNTEAFF.

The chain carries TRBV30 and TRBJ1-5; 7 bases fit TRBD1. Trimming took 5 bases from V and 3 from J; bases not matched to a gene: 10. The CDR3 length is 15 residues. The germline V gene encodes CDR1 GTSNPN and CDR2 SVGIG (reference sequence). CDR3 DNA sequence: TGTGCCTGGGCCCCGAGGGGGCGCTCCAATCAGCCCCAGCATTTT. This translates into CAWAPRGRSNQPQHF.

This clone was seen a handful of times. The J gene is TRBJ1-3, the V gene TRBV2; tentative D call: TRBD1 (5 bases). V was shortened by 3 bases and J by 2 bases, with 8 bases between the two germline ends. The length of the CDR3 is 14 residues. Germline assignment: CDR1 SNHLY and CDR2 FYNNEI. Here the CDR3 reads CASSETRAGNTIYF. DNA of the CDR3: TGTGCCAGCAGTGAGACCAGGGCTGGAAACACCATATATTTT.

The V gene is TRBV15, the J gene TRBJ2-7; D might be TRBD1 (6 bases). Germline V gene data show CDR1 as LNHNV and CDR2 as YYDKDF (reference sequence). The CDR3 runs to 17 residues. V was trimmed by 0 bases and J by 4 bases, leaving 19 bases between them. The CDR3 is CATSRDGGRGNVYEQYF. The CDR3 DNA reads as TGTGCCACCAGCAGAGATGGAGGCAGGGGAAACGTTTACGAGCAGTACTTC.

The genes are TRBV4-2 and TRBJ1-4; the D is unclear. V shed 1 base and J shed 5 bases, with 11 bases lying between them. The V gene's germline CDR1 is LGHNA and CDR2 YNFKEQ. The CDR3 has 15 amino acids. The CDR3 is CASSQGRSLNEKLFF. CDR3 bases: TGTGCCAGCAGCCAAGGCCGGTCATTAAATGAAAAACTGTTTTTT.